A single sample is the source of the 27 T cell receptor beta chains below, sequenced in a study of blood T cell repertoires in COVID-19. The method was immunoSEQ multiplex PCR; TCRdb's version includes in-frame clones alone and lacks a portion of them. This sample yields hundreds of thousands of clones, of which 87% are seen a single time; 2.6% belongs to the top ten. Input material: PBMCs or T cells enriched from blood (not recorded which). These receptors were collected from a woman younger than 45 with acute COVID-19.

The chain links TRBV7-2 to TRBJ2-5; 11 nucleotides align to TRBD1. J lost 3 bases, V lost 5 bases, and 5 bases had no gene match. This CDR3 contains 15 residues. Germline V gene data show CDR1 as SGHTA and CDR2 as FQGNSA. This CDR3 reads CASSKDRGQEETQYF. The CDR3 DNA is TGTGCCAGCAGCAAGGACAGGGGGCAAGAAGAGACCCAGTACTTC.

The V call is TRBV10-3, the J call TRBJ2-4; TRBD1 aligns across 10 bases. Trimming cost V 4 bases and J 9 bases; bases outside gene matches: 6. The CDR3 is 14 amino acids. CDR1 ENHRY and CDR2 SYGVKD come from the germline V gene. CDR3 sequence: CAISGDRGGRIQYF. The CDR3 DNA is TGTGCCATCAGTGGGGACAGGGGAGGTCGCATTCAGTACTTC.

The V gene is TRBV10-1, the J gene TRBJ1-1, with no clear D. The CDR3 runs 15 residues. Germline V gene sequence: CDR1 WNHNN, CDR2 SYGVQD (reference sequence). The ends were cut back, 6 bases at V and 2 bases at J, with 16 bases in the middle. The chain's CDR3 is CASRDKVRNNTEAFF. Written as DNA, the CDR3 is TGCGCCAGCAGGGATAAAGTCAGGAATAACACTGAAGCTTTCTTT.

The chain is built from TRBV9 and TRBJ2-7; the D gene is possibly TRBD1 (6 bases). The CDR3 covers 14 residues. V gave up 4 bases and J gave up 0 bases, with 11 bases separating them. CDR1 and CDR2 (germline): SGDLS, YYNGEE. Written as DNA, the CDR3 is TGTGCCAGCAGCCCCCGGACAGCCTCCTACGAGCAGTACTTC. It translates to CASSPRTASYEQYF.

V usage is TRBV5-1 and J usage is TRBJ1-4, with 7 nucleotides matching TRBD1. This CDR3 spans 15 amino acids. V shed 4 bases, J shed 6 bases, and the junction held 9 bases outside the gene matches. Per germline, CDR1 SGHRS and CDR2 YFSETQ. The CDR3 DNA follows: TGCGCCAGCAGCCGACTCGGGGACAGAGATGAAAAACTGTTTTTT. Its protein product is CASSRLGDRDEKLFF.

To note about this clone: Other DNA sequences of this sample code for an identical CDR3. As DNA, the CDR3 is TGTGCTAGTGGAACTGGACTGGAAGAGACCCAGTACTTC. Translated, it gives CASGTGLEETQYF. The V call is TRBV12-5, the J call TRBJ2-5, with D possibly matching TRBD2 (5 bases). Per germline, CDR1 LGHNT and CDR2 FRNRAP. The CDR3 covers 13 residues. V was shortened by 6 bases and J by 3 bases, with 11 bases between the two germline ends.

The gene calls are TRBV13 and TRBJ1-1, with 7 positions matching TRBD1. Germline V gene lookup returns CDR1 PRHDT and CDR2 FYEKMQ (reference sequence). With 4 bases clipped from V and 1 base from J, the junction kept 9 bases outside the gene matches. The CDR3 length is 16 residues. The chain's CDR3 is CASSSFSGTANTEAFF. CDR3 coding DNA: TGTGCCAGCAGCTCTTTTTCCGGGACAGCGAACACTGAAGCTTTCTTT. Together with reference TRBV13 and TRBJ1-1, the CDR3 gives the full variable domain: AAGVIQSPRHLIKEKRETATLKCYPIPRHDTVYWYQQGPGQDPQFLISFYEKMQSDKGSIPDRFSAQQFSDYHSELNMSSLELGDSALYFCASSSFSGTANTEAFFGQGTRLTVV.

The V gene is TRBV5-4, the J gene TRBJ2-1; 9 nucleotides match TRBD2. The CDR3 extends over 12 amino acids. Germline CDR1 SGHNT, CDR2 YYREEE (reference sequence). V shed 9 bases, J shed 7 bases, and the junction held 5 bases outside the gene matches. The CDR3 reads CATRAGGNEQFF. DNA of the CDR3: TGTGCCACCAGGGCGGGGGGGAATGAGCAGTTCTTC.

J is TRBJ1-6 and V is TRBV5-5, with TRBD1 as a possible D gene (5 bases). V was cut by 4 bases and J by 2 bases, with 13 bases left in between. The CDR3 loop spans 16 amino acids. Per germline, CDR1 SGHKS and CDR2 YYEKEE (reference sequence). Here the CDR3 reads CASSALGATYNSPLHF. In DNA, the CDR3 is TGTGCCAGCAGCGCGCTAGGGGCGACCTATAATTCACCCCTCCACTTT.

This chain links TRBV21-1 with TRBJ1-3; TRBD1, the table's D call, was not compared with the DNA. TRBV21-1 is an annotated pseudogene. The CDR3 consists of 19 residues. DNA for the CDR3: TGTGCCAGCAGCATCAGGATACAGGGCTCAGGGTACTCTGGAAACACCATATATTTT. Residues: CASSIRIQGSGYSGNTIYF.

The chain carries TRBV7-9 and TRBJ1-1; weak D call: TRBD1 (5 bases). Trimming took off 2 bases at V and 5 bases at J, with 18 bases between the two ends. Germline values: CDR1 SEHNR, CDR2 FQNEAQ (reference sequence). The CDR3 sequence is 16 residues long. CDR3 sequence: CASSLRRPAKGTEAFF. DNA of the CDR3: TGTGCCAGCAGCTTAAGACGGCCGGCCAAGGGGACTGAAGCTTTCTTT.

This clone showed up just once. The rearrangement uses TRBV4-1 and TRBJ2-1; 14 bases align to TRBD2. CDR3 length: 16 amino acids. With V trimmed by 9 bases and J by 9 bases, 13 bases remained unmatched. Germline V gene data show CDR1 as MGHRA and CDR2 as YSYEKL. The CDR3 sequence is CASGTSGGTGRGEQFF. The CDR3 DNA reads TGCGCCAGTGGGACTAGCGGGGGAACTGGCAGGGGTGAGCAGTTCTTC.

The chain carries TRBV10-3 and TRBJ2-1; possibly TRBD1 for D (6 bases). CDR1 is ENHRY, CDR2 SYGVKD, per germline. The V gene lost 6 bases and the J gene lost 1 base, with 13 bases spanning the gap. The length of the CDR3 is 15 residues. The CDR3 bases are TGTGCCATCAGGATTGACAGGACTTCCTACAATGAGCAGTTCTTC. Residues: CAIRIDRTSYNEQFF.

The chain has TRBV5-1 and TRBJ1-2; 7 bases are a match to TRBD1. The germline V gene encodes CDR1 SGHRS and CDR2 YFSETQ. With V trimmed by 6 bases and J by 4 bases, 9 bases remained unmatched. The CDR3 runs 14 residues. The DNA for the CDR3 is TGCGCCAGCAATACAGGGGATCCCCTCTATGGCTACACCTTC. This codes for CASNTGDPLYGYTF.

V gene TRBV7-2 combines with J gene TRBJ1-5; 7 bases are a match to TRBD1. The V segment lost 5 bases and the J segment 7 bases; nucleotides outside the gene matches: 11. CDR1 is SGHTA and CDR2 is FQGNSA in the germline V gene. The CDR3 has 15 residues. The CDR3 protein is CASSVRRGLRQPQHF. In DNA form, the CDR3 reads TGTGCCAGCAGCGTTAGGAGGGGGCTGCGGCAGCCCCAGCATTTT.

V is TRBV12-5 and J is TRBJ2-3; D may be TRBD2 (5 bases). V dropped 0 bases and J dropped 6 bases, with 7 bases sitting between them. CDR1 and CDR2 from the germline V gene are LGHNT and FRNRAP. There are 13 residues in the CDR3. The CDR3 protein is CASGLVRGDTQYF. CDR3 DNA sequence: TGTGCTAGTGGTTTGGTACGCGGGGATACGCAGTATTTT.

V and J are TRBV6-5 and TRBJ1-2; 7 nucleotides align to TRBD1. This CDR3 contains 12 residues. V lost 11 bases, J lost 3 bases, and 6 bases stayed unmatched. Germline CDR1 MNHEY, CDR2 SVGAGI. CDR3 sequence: CAGGQGDYGYTF. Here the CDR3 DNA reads TGTGCCGGCGGGCAGGGGGACTATGGCTACACCTTC.

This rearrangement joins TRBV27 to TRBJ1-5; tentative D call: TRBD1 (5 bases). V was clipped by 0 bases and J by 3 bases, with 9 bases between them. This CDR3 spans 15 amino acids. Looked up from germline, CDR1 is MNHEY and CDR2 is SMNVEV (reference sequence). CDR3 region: CASSLSGEYNQPQHF. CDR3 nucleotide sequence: TGTGCCAGCAGTTTATCAGGGGAATACAATCAGCCCCAGCATTTT.

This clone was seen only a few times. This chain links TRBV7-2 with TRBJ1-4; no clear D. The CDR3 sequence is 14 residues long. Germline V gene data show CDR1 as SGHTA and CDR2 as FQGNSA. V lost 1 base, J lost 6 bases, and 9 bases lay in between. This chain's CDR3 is CASSLGGGDEKLFF. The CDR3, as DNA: TGTGCCAGCAGCTTAGGGGGAGGCGATGAAAAACTGTTTTTT.

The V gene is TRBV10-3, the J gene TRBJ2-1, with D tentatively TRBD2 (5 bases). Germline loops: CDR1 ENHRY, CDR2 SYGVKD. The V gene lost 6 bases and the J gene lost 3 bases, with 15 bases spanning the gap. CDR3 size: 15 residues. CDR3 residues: CAIRREGRVYNEQFF. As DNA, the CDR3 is TGTGCCATCAGGCGTGAGGGAAGGGTCTACAATGAGCAGTTCTTC.

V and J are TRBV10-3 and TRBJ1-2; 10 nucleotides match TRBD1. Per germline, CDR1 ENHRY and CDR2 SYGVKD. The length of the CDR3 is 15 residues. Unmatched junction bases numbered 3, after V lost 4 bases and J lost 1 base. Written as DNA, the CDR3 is TGTGCCATCAGTGCGGACAGGGGGAGTAACTATGGCTACACCTTC. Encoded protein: CAISADRGSNYGYTF.

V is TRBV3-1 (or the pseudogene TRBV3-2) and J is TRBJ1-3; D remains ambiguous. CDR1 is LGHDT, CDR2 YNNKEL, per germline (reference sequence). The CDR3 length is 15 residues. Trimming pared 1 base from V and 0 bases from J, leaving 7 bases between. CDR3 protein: CASSQVSHSGNTIYF. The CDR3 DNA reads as TGTGCCAGCAGCCAAGTTTCCCACTCTGGAAACACCATATATTTT.

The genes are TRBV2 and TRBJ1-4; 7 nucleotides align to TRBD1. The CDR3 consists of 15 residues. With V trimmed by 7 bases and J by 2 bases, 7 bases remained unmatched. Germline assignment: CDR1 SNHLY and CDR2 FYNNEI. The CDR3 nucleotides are TGTGCCAGCAAGGAGGACAGGACGACTAATGAAAAACTGTTTTTT. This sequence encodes CASKEDRTTNEKLFF.

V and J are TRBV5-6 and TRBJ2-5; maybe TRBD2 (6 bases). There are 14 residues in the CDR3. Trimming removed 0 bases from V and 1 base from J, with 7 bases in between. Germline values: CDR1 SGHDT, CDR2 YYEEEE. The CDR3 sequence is CASSLGGGQETQYF. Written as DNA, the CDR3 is TGTGCCAGCAGCTTGGGGGGAGGCCAAGAGACCCAGTACTTC.

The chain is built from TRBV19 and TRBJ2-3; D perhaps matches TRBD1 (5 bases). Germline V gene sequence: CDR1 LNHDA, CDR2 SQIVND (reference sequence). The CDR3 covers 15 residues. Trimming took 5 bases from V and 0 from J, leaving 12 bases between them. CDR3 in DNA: TGTGCCAGTAGTCCCCAACAGGAGAGCACAGATACGCAGTATTTT. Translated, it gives CASSPQQESTDTQYF.

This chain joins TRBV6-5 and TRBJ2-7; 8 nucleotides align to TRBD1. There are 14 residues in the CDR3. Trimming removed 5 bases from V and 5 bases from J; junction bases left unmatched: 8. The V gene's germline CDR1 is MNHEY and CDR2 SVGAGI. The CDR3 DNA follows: TGTGCCAGCAGTAGAAACAGGGGGAACCACGAGCAGTACTTC. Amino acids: CASSRNRGNHEQYF.

The DNA of the CDR3 is TGTGCCAGCACCAGGGAAAATAATTCACCCCTCCACTTT. This encodes CASTRENNSPLHF. The chain is built from TRBV28 and TRBJ1-6; weak D call: TRBD1 (5 bases). The CDR3 runs to 13 residues. V gave up 7 bases and J gave up 5 bases, with 9 bases separating them. Germline V lookup: CDR1 MDHEN, CDR2 SYDVKM.